Below, 32 T cell receptor beta chains from the same sample are listed, as sequenced in a study of Graves' ophthalmopathy and Graves' hyperthyroidism. Amplification targeted the TCR beta CDR3 regions, with RNA transcripts as the source material. Investigators did first-round RT-PCR with HTBI primers, then second-round multiplex PCR. TCRdb reprocessed the multiplex PCR reads with MiXCR, giving one entry per CDR3 protein. This table has fewer than 600,000 distinct CDR3 sequences, about an eighth appearing once. The source material was blood. These receptors all stem from a woman younger than 45 with Graves' ophthalmopathy.

Turning to this clonotype: The junction differs from germline at one of its ends, possibly a read error. V is TRBV2 and J is TRBJ2-2; D possibly corresponds to TRBD2 (6 bases). Germline lookup yields CDR1 SNHLY and CDR2 FYNNEI. The CDR3 consists of 14 residues. As DNA, the CDR3 is TGTGCCAGCAAGTCCGGGACCAGCACCGGGGGGCTGTTTTTT. Residues: CASKSGTSTGGLFF.

This clonotype was detected many times. V gene TRBV4-1 combines with J gene TRBJ1-2; D may be TRBD1 (6 bases). The CDR3 is 16 residues long. V lost 3 bases to trimming and J lost 6 bases, with 20 bases between them. Germline CDR1 and CDR2: MGHRA and YSYEKL. The CDR3 reads CASSHPMGRGGHGYTF. In DNA, the CDR3 is TGCGCCAGCAGCCACCCTATGGGGAGGGGGGGACATGGCTACACCTTC.

In its sample, this clonotype was seen many times. The chain couples TRBV2 to TRBJ1-2; D is ambiguous. V shed 10 bases and J shed 6 bases, with 15 bases lying between them. The CDR3 runs to 12 residues. Germline loops: CDR1 SNHLY, CDR2 FYNNEI. This CDR3 is CATLGGIDGYTF. The CDR3, as DNA: TGTGCCACCCTGGGAGGGATAGATGGCTACACCTTC.

This clonotype occurred a few times. This rearrangement joins TRBV6-2 or TRBV6-3 to TRBJ2-2; weak D call: TRBD1 (5 bases). V was shortened by 5 bases and J by 4 bases, with 14 bases between the two germline ends. Per the germline V gene, CDR1 is MNHEY and CDR2 is SVGEGT. The CDR3 loop spans 15 amino acids. The CDR3 DNA reads TGTGCCAGCAGTGCCTCGGACACTTTCACCGGGGAGCTGTTTTTT. It yields the protein CASSASDTFTGELFF.

This clonotype was recorded at least ten times. The chain joins TRBV27 to TRBJ1-1; perhaps TRBD1 as D (6 bases). The CDR3 length is 15 residues. In germline, CDR1 is MNHEY, CDR2 SMNVEV (reference sequence). The V and J ends lost 5 bases and 3 bases respectively, with 16 bases between them. CDR3 in DNA: TGTGCCAGCAGTGTCTCCCTAGGGGGGGACACTGAAGCTTTCTTT. Protein product: CASSVSLGGDTEAFF.

V is TRBV28 and J is TRBJ1-2, with D uncertain. V lost 1 base and J lost 7, with 10 bases in between. There are 13 residues in the CDR3. The V gene's germline CDR1 is MDHEN and CDR2 SYDVKM. The CDR3 region is CASSLFSWGGYTF. DNA of the CDR3: TGTGCCAGCAGTTTATTTTCTTGGGGTGGCTACACCTTC.

V is TRBV29-1 and J is TRBJ2-7; 9 nucleotides line up with TRBD2. This CDR3 spans 14 amino acids. The germline gives CDR1 SQVTM, CDR2 ANQGSEA. V shed 8 bases and J 4 bases; nucleotides not matched to a gene: 12. CDR3 amino acids: CSPGGGRAKYEQYF. In DNA form, the CDR3 reads TGCAGCCCGGGTGGCGGGAGGGCCAAATACGAGCAGTACTTC.

In this sample, this clonotype turned up a few times. The rearrangement joins TRBV5-1 to TRBJ2-3; TRBD2 matches 9 bases. This CDR3 spans 15 amino acids. Trimming cost V 4 bases and J 6 bases; bases outside gene matches: 9. In germline, CDR1 is SGHRS, CDR2 YFSETQ. The CDR3 DNA reads TGCGCCAGCAGCACAAGCGGGAGGCTGGGGGATACGCAGTATTTT. It specifies CASSTSGRLGDTQYF.

This clonotype was found many times. The chain employs TRBV24-1 and TRBJ1-5, with no clear D. Germline V gene data show CDR1 as KGHDR and CDR2 as SFDVKD. Trimming took 8 bases from V and 1 from J, leaving 5 bases between them. The CDR3 runs to 12 residues. The CDR3 here is CATTGSNQPQHF. The CDR3 bases are TGTGCCACCACGGGGAGCAATCAGCCCCAGCATTTT.

Note on this clonotype: Lacking the conserved final phenylalanine or tryptophan, this CDR3 likely reflects a read error. The chain links TRBV2 to TRBJ1-2; the D is unclear. The ends were cut back, 6 bases at V and 5 bases at J, with 4 bases in the middle. Germline V CDR1 and CDR2: SNHLY, FYNNEI. The CDR3 has 10 residues. This chain's CDR3 is CASRGYGYTV. The CDR3 nucleotides read TGTGCCAGCAGGGGTTATGGCTACACCGTC.

This clonotype came up many times. The gene calls are TRBV2 and TRBJ2-7, with D possibly called TRBD1 or TRBD2 (5 bases each). V was pared by 10 bases and J by 0 bases, with 10 bases between. The CDR3 totals 12 residues. From germline, CDR1 is SNHLY and CDR2 FYNNEI. The CDR3 sequence: CATGTDSYEQYF. The CDR3, as DNA: TGTGCCACCGGGACCGACTCCTACGAGCAGTACTTC.

This clonotype occurred many times. One end of the junction varies from germline; a read error may be responsible. The rearrangement links TRBV29-1 to TRBJ2-4; D perhaps matches TRBD1 (5 bases). The CDR3 extends over 11 amino acids. Germline assignment: CDR1 SQVTM and CDR2 ANQGSEA. The CDR3 loop reads CSAIQGYIKYF. The CDR3 nucleotides are TGCAGCGCCATTCAGGGATACATTAAGTACTTC.

This clonotype was counted only a few times. The gene calls are TRBV5-1 and TRBJ1-1; 7 positions agree with TRBD1. This CDR3 is built from 14 residues. V was clipped by 0 bases and J by 5 bases; unmatched bases: 4. Germline values: CDR1 SGHRS, CDR2 YFSETQ. The CDR3 DNA reads as TGCGCCAGCAGCTTGGGAGGGGGCTGGACTGAAGCTTTCTTT. Translation gives CASSLGGGWTEAFF.

This rearrangement joins TRBV6-5 to TRBJ1-6, with TRBD1 as a possible D gene (6 bases). Germline values: CDR1 MNHEY, CDR2 SVGAGI. The CDR3 has 13 residues. V lost 8 bases and J 9 bases, leaving 14 bases between the germline ends. The CDR3 region has the DNA TGTGCCAGCGTGGTACAGGGAGGTTCACCCCTCCACTTT. This gives the protein CASVVQGGSPLHF.

At least ten counts were recorded for this clonotype. The CDR3: CASRHTSDSNTGELFF. In DNA, the CDR3 is TGTGCCAGCAGGCATACTAGCGACTCGAACACCGGGGAGCTGTTTTTT. The chain has TRBV28 and TRBJ2-2; TRBD2 agrees at 7 bases. V lost 6 bases, J lost 0 bases, and 7 bases stayed unmatched. This CDR3 has 16 amino acids. CDR1 MDHEN and CDR2 SYDVKM come from the germline V gene.

The sample holds many counts of this clonotype. The chain links TRBV15 to TRBJ1-2; TRBD1 might be the D (5 bases). V was pared by 3 bases and J by 2 bases, with 10 bases between. There are 14 residues in the CDR3. From germline, CDR1 is LNHNV and CDR2 YYDKDF (reference sequence). CDR3 region: CATSRPQENYGYTF. In DNA form, the CDR3 reads TGTGCCACCAGCAGGCCACAGGAAAACTATGGCTACACCTTC.

This clonotype was observed many times. The rearrangement uses TRBV10-3 and TRBJ1-5, with D possibly TRBD1 on 5 matching bases. The CDR3 loop spans 16 amino acids. Trimming left V 0 bases short and J 1 base short, with 10 bases between. Germline V gene lookup returns CDR1 ENHRY and CDR2 SYGVKD. CDR3 DNA sequence: TGTGCCATCAGTGAGTCCTCAGGGACGAGCAATCAGCCCCAGCATTTT. Protein sequence: CAISESSGTSNQPQHF.

This clonotype has at least ten counts. V gene TRBV7-9 combines with J gene TRBJ2-7, with D maybe TRBD2 (6 bases). There are 17 residues in the CDR3. V lost 2 bases to trimming and J lost 4 bases, with 21 bases between them. CDR1 and CDR2 from the germline V gene are SEHNR and FQNEAQ (reference sequence). The CDR3 region has the DNA TGTGCCAGCAGCTTACTCTCCGGGAGAGGTAATGAGTACGAGCAGTACTTC. Translation gives CASSLLSGRGNEYEQYF.

Ten or more counts support this clonotype. The chain employs TRBV28 and TRBJ1-1; D is possibly TRBD1 (5 bases). V was shortened by 5 bases and J by 5 bases, with 9 bases between the two germline ends. The CDR3 has 12 amino acids. CDR1 and CDR2 (germline): MDHEN, SYDVKM. The CDR3 coding sequence is TGTGCCAGCAGTCCATGGACAACTGAAGCTTTCTTT. It encodes CASSPWTTEAFF.

This clonotype was picked up many times. The chain recombines TRBV13 with TRBJ1-2; a weak D match, TRBD1 (5 bases). The CDR3 extends over 14 amino acids. Per the germline V gene, CDR1 is PRHDT and CDR2 is FYEKMQ (reference sequence). V was cut by 6 bases and J by 0 bases, with 11 bases left in between. The CDR3: CASSSGRSNYGYTF. DNA of the CDR3: TGTGCCAGCAGTTCAGGGCGTTCTAACTATGGCTACACCTTC.

At least ten counts were recorded for this clonotype. The V gene is TRBV5-5, the J gene TRBJ1-2; 7 bases agree with TRBD1. With 4 bases clipped from V and 3 bases from J, the junction kept 9 bases outside the gene matches. The CDR3 is 15 amino acids. Germline V gene lookup returns CDR1 SGHKS and CDR2 YYEKEE (reference sequence). The DNA for the CDR3 is TGTGCCAGCAGCCCGGAAGGACAGGATCACTATGGCTACACCTTC. Protein sequence: CASSPEGQDHYGYTF. Using reference TRBV5-5 and TRBJ1-2 for the parts outside the CDR3, the full variable domain is DAGVTQSPTHLIKTRGQQVTLRCSPISGHKSVSWYQQVLGQGPQFIFQYYEKEERGRGNFPDRFSARQFPNYSSELNVNALLLGDSALYLCASSPEGQDHYGYTFGSGTRLTVV.

In this sample, this clonotype turned up many times. The chain uses TRBV7-6 and TRBJ2-5, with TRBD2 as a possible D gene (7 bases). The V end lost 1 base, the J end lost 4 bases, and 16 bases lay between the germline ends. The CDR3 covers 16 residues. Germline V CDR1 and CDR2: SGHVS, FNYEAQ. CDR3: CASSLGPPGGGETQYF. The DNA of the CDR3 is TGTGCCAGCAGCTTAGGACCTCCGGGGGGCGGAGAGACCCAGTACTTC.

The chain has TRBV12-3 or TRBV12-4 and TRBJ1-1, with unresolved D. The V gene lost 0 bases and the J gene lost 3 bases, with 14 bases spanning the gap. CDR3 length: 16 residues. In DNA, the CDR3 is TGTGCCAGCAGTTTAGCAATGGCAGGCTATTACACTGAAGCTTTCTTT. Translating it yields CASSLAMAGYYTEAFF.

This clonotype was observed many times. The chain employs TRBV10-3 and TRBJ2-3; D perhaps matches TRBD1 (6 bases). The CDR3 has 14 residues. The V gene's germline CDR1 is ENHRY and CDR2 SYGVKD. V lost 3 bases to trimming and J lost 4 bases, with 11 bases between them. The CDR3 region is CAISEGGAPDTQYF. The CDR3 region has the DNA TGTGCCATCAGTGAAGGGGGAGCCCCAGATACGCAGTATTTT.

This clonotype was counted many times. The chain links TRBV6-5 to TRBJ2-2; the match to TRBD1 covers 7 bases. The J segment lost 8 bases and the V segment lost 0 bases, leaving 3 bases of the junction unmatched. Germline V gene lookup returns CDR1 MNHEY and CDR2 SVGAGI. This CDR3 comprises 14 residues. CDR3 sequence: CASSYSRTGGELFF. CDR3 DNA sequence: TGTGCCAGCAGTTACTCAAGGACAGGAGGGGAGCTGTTTTTT.

This clonotype was recorded many times. The chain uses TRBV20-1 and TRBJ2-2, with D unresolved. The CDR3 totals 12 residues. V was shortened by 0 bases and J by 7 bases, with 6 bases between the two germline ends. Germline CDR1 is DFQATT and CDR2 is SNEGSKA (reference sequence). CDR3 nucleotide sequence: TGCAGTGCTAGAGAAGGTAGCGGGGAGCTGTTTTTT. It encodes CSAREGSGELFF.

The chain has TRBV30 and TRBJ2-5; D possibly corresponds to TRBD1 (8 bases). CDR1 and CDR2 from the germline V gene are GTSNPN and SVGIG (reference sequence). CDR3 length: 16 residues. The V and J ends lost 2 bases and 1 base respectively, with 17 bases between them. DNA for the CDR3: TGTGCCTGGAGTCCGTGGACAGGGACTATCCAAGAGACCCAGTACTTC. This encodes CAWSPWTGTIQETQYF.

This clonotype was detected only a few times. The V gene is TRBV20-1, the J gene TRBJ2-7, with D unresolved. Trimming pared 3 bases from V and 3 bases from J, leaving 9 bases between. The germline V gene has CDR1 DFQATT and CDR2 SNEGSKA (reference sequence). The CDR3 is made up of 12 amino acids. The CDR3 spells CSASNDIYEQYF. In DNA form, the CDR3 reads TGCAGTGCTAGTAATGACATCTACGAGCAGTACTTC.

The sample holds many counts of this clonotype. This chain uses TRBV5-1 with TRBJ1-1, with a possible D match to TRBD1 (6 bases). The ends were cut back, 2 bases at V and 3 bases at J, with 11 bases in the middle. The CDR3 is 14 residues long. Germline-derived CDR1 and CDR2 are SGHRS and YFSETQ. DNA for the CDR3: TGCGCCAGCAGCTTACACAGGGACCACACTGAAGCTTTCTTT. Its protein is CASSLHRDHTEAFF.

This clonotype was counted at least ten times. The rearrangement joins TRBV12-3 or TRBV12-4 to TRBJ1-5; D not resolved. There are 15 residues in the CDR3. V dropped 2 bases and J dropped 3 bases, with 11 bases sitting between them. The CDR3, as DNA: TGTGCCAGCAGTTTAAAATGGGCCTTCAATCAGCCCCAGCATTTT. The encoded protein is CASSLKWAFNQPQHF.

This clonotype was recorded at least ten times. The J gene is TRBJ1-3, the V gene TRBV12-3 or TRBV12-4, with 7 bases that match TRBD1. The CDR3 has 15 amino acids. Losses at the gene ends were 6 bases for V and 1 base for J; bases not matched to a gene: 6. This CDR3 reads CASSRGQPSGNTIYF. The CDR3 DNA reads as TGTGCCAGCAGCCGGGGACAGCCGTCTGGAAACACCATATATTTT.

This clonotype was seen ten or more times. The chain joins TRBV6-1 to TRBJ2-5; D remains ambiguous. V was pared by 0 bases and J by 5 bases, with 13 bases between. The V gene's germline CDR1 is MNHNS and CDR2 SASEGT. CDR3 length equals 15 residues. The CDR3 nucleotides read TGTGCCAGCAGTGAAGCGGGAAGGGTATGGGAGACCCAGTACTTC. Translating it yields CASSEAGRVWETQYF.